This paragraph reports one T cell receptor (beta chain). The data belong to a study of blood T cell repertoires in COVID-19. Study-wide context: Collection of acute and convalescent COVID-19 samples took place in the United States, Italy and Spain. Sources were T cells, B-cell-depleted T cells, or PBMCs; the material itself was cDNA or gDNA.

V lost 1 base and J 2 bases, leaving 15 bases between the germline ends. Germline CDR1 reads LGHDT; CDR2 reads YNNKEL (reference sequence). CDR3 length equals 16 residues. Authors' processing steps: Scientists estimated how many nucleated cells there were by amplifying reference gene primers. Libraries were prepared by immunoSEQ multiplex PCR; TCRdb keeps only in-frame clonotypes and omits some of them. For V, J and clone size, that table is used; D and trimming come from the DNA. The profile shows 40,000 to 55,000 clones, about 88% of them singletons. The sequencing sample was made of peripheral blood. J is TRBJ2-7 and V is TRBV3-1 (or the pseudogene TRBV3-2); no clear D gene. This TCR derives from a man between 50 and 59 years old with active COVID-19. Written as DNA, the CDR3 is TGTGCCAGCAGCCAAGGGCAGAGCGACCCAGCCTACGAGCAGTACTTC. Protein: CASSQGQSDPAYEQYF.